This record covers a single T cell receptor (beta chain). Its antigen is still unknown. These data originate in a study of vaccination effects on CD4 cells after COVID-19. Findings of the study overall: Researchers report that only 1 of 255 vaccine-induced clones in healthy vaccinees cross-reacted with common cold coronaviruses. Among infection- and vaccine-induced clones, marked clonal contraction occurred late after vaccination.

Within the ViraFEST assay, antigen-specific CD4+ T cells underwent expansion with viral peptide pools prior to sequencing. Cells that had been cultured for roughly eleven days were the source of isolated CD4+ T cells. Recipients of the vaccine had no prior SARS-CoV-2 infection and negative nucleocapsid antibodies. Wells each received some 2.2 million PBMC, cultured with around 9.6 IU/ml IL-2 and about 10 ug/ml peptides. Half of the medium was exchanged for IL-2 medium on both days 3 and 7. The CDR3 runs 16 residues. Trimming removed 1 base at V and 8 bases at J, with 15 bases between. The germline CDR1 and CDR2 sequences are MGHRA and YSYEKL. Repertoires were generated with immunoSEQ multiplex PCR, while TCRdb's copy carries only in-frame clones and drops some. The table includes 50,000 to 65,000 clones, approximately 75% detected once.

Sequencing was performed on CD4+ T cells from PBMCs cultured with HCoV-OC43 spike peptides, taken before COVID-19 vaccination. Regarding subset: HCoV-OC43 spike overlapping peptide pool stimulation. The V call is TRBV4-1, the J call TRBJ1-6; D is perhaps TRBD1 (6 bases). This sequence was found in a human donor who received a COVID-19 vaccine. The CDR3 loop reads CASSQVGGPTDSPLHF. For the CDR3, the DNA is TGCGCCAGCAGCCAAGTCGGGGGGCCGACGGATTCACCCCTCCACTTT.